The clone carrying this TCR beta chain was seen more than once but under ten times. This CDR3 spans 15 amino acids. Germline CDR1 MNHEY, CDR2 SMNVEV (reference sequence). V gave up 4 bases and J gave up 6 bases; unmatched junction bases: 7. TCRdb keeps only in-frame clones here, not all; method: immunoSEQ multiplex PCR. The top ten clones hold around 1.1% of a sample with around 300,000 clones, 75% to 95% of them seen once. This sample was included in a study of blood T cell repertoires in COVID-19. Turning to the study itself: The analysed material was cDNA or gDNA that came from T cells, B-cell-depleted T cells, or PBMCs.

Each participant's cohort was designated according to participant-reported clinical history. Two consecutive negative NP/OP PCR tests, clearance, or resolved symptoms defined Cohort 3 recovery. This clonotype originated in a woman under 40 who had recovered from COVID-19. The sample taken for sequencing was PBMCs or T cells enriched from blood (not recorded which). The chain employs TRBV27 and TRBJ2-1; 9 bases line up with TRBD1. The CDR3 DNA is TGTGCCAGCAGTTCTAACAGGGGGCACGGCAATGAGCAGTTCTTC. Translated: CASSSNRGHGNEQFF.